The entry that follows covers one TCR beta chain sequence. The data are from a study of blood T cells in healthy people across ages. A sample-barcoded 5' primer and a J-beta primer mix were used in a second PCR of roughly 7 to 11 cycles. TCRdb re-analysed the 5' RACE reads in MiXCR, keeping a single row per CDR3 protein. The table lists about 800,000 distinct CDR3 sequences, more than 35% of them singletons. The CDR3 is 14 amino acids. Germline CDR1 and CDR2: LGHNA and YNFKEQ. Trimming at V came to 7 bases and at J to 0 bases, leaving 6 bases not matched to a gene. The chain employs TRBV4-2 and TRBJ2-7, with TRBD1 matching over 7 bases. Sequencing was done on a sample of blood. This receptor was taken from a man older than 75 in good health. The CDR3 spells CASKQGGNSYEQYF. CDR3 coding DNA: TGTGCCAGCAAACAAGGGGGCAACTCCTACGAGCAGTACTTC.